This T cell receptor beta chain is drawn from a study of tumor-infiltrating lymphocytes in primary liver carcinoma. The CDR3 covers 15 residues. Germline V gives CDR1 LGHNA, CDR2 YNFKEQ. Both blood RNA, taken from unsorted whole blood, and germline DNA were extracted. Turning to this clonotype: A much larger clone differs by one base, so this may be a read error.

Reverse transcription of approximately 500 ng total RNA with a constant-region primer produced TCR beta cDNA. Generation of the TCR beta libraries relied on three nested multiplex PCR rounds using slightly modified ARM-PCR. The two initial PCR rounds, ten to eleven cycles each, used TRBV1-TRBV30 forward and C-beta reverse primers. One entry per CDR3 protein results from TCRdb running MiXCR on the multiplex PCR reads. The sample comprises around 330,000 distinct CDR3 sequences, 65% of which are singletons, and roughly 10% rests with the top ten. Sequenced input: peripheral blood. This chain links TRBV4-2 with TRBJ2-3; D ambiguous. The TCR comes from a man aged 35 to 55 with primary liver carcinoma and hepatitis B virus infection. The CDR3 sequence: CASNQDPTSTDTQYF. For the CDR3, the DNA is TGTGCCAGCAACCAAGATCCGACTAGCACAGATACGCAGTATTTT.